These 13 T cell receptor beta chains came from one sample sequenced in a study of T cell repertoires in cytomegalovirus infection. TCRdb re-called the reads through MiXCR, storing one row per CDR3 protein. The data hold approximately 260,000 distinct CDR3 sequences, with about a sixth observed a single time. Source material: CD8+ T cells from PBMCs. These TCRs come from a human donor in good health (CMV status not recorded). Some clones in this sample may be carry-over from other donors' samples.

This clonotype was picked up many times. The rearrangement uses TRBV6-5 and TRBJ2-5; 7 bases agree with TRBD1. Trimming at V came to 5 bases and at J to 1 base, leaving 10 bases not matched to a gene. This CDR3 contains 16 residues. CDR1 and CDR2 from the germline V gene are MNHEY and SVGAGI. The CDR3 loop reads CASSQQGRGLQETQYF. CDR3 nucleotide sequence: TGTGCCAGCAGTCAACAGGGAAGGGGGCTCCAAGAGACCCAGTACTTC.

On this clonotype: This may come from a read error, since a much larger clone is one base off. The rearrangement uses TRBV7-2 and TRBJ2-7; D is ambiguous. The CDR3 sequence is 12 residues long. Germline lookup yields CDR1 SGHTA and CDR2 FQGNSA. The CDR3 coding sequence is TGTGCCAGCAGCTTATATTCCTACCAGCAGTACTTC. Amino acids: CASSLYSYQQYF.

This clonotype was picked up a small number of times. The chain combines TRBV28 with TRBJ2-7; 8 positions match TRBD1. This CDR3 contains 13 residues. The germline V gene encodes CDR1 MDHEN and CDR2 SYDVKM. The trim removed 5 bases at V and 3 bases at J, leaving 3 bases unmatched. The CDR3 nucleotides are TGTGCCAGCAGTGTGGGACAGGACTACGAGCAGTACTTC. Its protein product is CASSVGQDYEQYF. The whole variable domain, remainder taken from reference TRBV28 and TRBJ2-7, is DVKVTQSSRYLVKRTGEKVFLECVQDMDHENMFWYRQDPGLGLRLIYFSYDVKMKEKGDIPEGYSVSREKKERFSLILESASTNQTSMYLCASSVGQDYEQYFGPGTRLTVT.

This chain joins TRBV15 and TRBJ2-1; the D is unclear. CDR1 and CDR2 from the germline V gene are LNHNV and YYDKDF (reference sequence). The CDR3 has 15 amino acids. The V and J ends lost 4 bases and 4 bases respectively, with 14 bases between them. CDR3: CATSTLVAYYNEQFF. CDR3 nucleotides: TGTGCCACCAGCACCCTGGTGGCTTATTACAATGAGCAGTTCTTC.

CDR3 coding DNA: TGTGCCAGCAGCTTCGACTCCTCTGGGGCCGAGCAGTACTTC. It encodes CASSFDSSGAEQYF. The rearrangement joins TRBV5-6 to TRBJ2-7; perhaps TRBD1 as D (5 bases). CDR1 is SGHDT and CDR2 is YYEEEE in the germline V gene. Trimming left V 2 bases short and J 6 bases short, with 15 bases between. CDR3 length: 14 residues.

The chain has TRBV20-1 and TRBJ1-1; 9 bases are shared with TRBD1. This CDR3 has 14 amino acids. Losses at the gene ends were 6 bases for V and 5 bases for J; bases not matched to a gene: 10. Germline loops: CDR1 DFQATT, CDR2 SNEGSKA (reference sequence). The CDR3 is CSAPGGQGHTEAFF. CDR3 nucleotides: TGCAGTGCCCCGGGCGGACAGGGGCATACTGAAGCTTTCTTT.

This clonotype occurred many times. The chain employs TRBV7-9 and TRBJ1-6, with D uncertain. The CDR3 sequence is 17 residues long. In germline, CDR1 is SEHNR, CDR2 FQNEAQ (reference sequence). V lost 0 bases and J lost 0, with 9 bases in between. CDR3 amino acids: CASSLATPSSYNSPLHF. The CDR3 DNA reads as TGTGCCAGCAGCTTAGCGACACCAAGCTCCTATAATTCACCCCTCCACTTT. The whole variable domain, filled in from reference TRBV7-9 and TRBJ1-6, reads DTGVSQNPRHKITKRGQNVTFRCDPISEHNRLYWYRQTLGQGPEFLTYFQNEAQLEKSRLLSDRFSAERPKGSFSTLEIQRTEQGDSAMYLCASSLATPSSYNSPLHFGNGTRLTVT.

At least ten counts were recorded for this clonotype. The rearrangement joins TRBV5-5 to TRBJ1-1; D unclear. V lost 1 base to trimming and J lost 0 bases, with 13 bases between them. This CDR3 is built from 16 residues. Germline V CDR1 and CDR2: SGHKS, YYEKEE (reference sequence). The CDR3 DNA sequence: TGTGCCAGCAGCTTGAAAGGGATTGCTATGAACACTGAAGCTTTCTTT. Amino acid sequence: CASSLKGIAMNTEAFF.

Note on this clonotype: A much bigger clone sits one base away, suggesting this may be a read error. The rearrangement joins TRBV12-3 or TRBV12-4 to TRBJ1-2; D gene uncertain. CDR3 size: 13 residues. The V end was cut by 3 bases, the J end by 4 bases, with 9 bases between. The CDR3 sequence: CASSLVLGYGYTF. The DNA for the CDR3 is TGTGCCAGCAGTTTGGTCCTGGGCTATGGCTACACCTTC.

The chain links TRBV4-1 to TRBJ1-1; no clear D. The CDR3 is 14 residues long. Trimming removed 4 bases from V and 6 bases from J, with 15 bases in between. Per germline, CDR1 MGHRA and CDR2 YSYEKL. The CDR3 coding sequence is TGCGCCAGCAGCCCTAGATGGGGTGGAGCTGAAGCTTTCTTT. Translating it yields CASSPRWGGAEAFF.

CDR3 coding DNA: TGTGCCATCAGTGAGTCGATTGGGGGGCCTGGCTACACCTTC. This gives the protein CAISESIGGPGYTF. The chain joins TRBV10-3 to TRBJ1-2; a weak D match, TRBD1 (6 bases). Between the trimmed V and J ends, which lost 0 bases and 7 bases, there was a span of 12 bases. Germline V gene data show CDR1 as ENHRY and CDR2 as SYGVKD. CDR3 length: 14 residues.

V is TRBV28 and J is TRBJ1-2; 9 bases match TRBD1. Germline V lookup: CDR1 MDHEN, CDR2 SYDVKM. V trimming: 4 bases; J trimming: 8 bases; junction bases outside the gene matches: 5. CDR3 length: 13 amino acids. The CDR3, as DNA: TGTGCCAGCAGTTCCCCTACAGGGGGCGGCTACACCTTC. It codes for CASSSPTGGGYTF.

This clonotype was counted a few times. This rearrangement joins TRBV2 to TRBJ2-1; 9 bases agree with TRBD2. V shed 10 bases and J 3 bases; nucleotides not matched to a gene: 4. Germline values: CDR1 SNHLY, CDR2 FYNNEI. The CDR3 has 13 residues. The CDR3 bases are TGTGCCAAGGGACTAGCAGACTACAATGAGCAGTTCTTC. Protein: CAKGLADYNEQFF.